This is a list of T cell receptor beta chains from one sample in a study of T cells in Graves' hyperthyroidism and ophthalmopathy. One entry per CDR3 protein, called by TCRdb with MiXCR from the multiplex PCR reads. The sample has around 300,000 distinct CDR3 sequences, roughly 15% seen once; the top ten hold under 8%. The sequencing sample was made of blood. Receptors originate from a woman between 35 and 50 years old with Graves' hyperthyroidism. The CDR3 runs from the conserved cysteine through the conserved F or W. The D gene is left open where the match is weak. Only part of the rows carry a size: once, few, many, or a class if the clone is expanded.

TRBV6-2/TRBV6-3,many,-,TRBJ1-1,TGTGCCAGCAGTTACACCGGGACACCCATGAACACTGAAGCTTTCTTT,CASSYTGTPMNTEAFF
TRBV2,many,TRBD2,TRBJ2-7,TGTGCCAGCAGGGGGGGACTAGAGGAATCCGACGAGCAGTACTTC,CASRGGLEESDEQYF
TRBV19,-,-,TRBJ2-3,TGTGCCAGTACCCCAACGGGGGACTCCAGGAATACGCAGTATTTT,CASTPTGDSRNTQYF
TRBV7-9,many,-,TRBJ1-5,TGTGCCAGCAGCCTATCCGGGGGACGGCAGCCCCAGCATTTT,CASSLSGGRQPQHF
TRBV18,-,-,TRBJ2-2,TGTGCCAGCTCACCGAGGGACAAAAACACCGGGGAGCTGTTTTTT,CASSPRDKNTGELFF
TRBV5-8,few,-,TRBJ2-3,TGTGCCAGCAGCTCAGTACTTACAGATACGCAGTATTTT,CASSSVLTDTQYF
TRBV5-1,-,TRBD2,TRBJ2-3,TGCGCCAGCAGAGGGTCCCTAGCGGGAGGGAGCACAGATACGCAGTATTTT,CASRGSLAGGSTDTQYF
TRBV6-1,many,-,TRBJ2-1,TGTGCCAGCAGCGGCCCCGTGGGGAGGAAAGTAGATGAGCAGTTCTTC,CASSGPVGRKVDEQFF
TRBV20-1,many,-,TRBJ1-2,TGCAGTGCCCCGTTGAGGGACAAAGGCTTCGGCTACACCTTC,CSAPLRDKGFGYTF
TRBV12-3/TRBV12-4,many,TRBD2,TRBJ2-1,TGTGCCAGCATGTCCGGGACTATGCACAATGAGCAGTTCTTC,CASMSGTMHNEQFF
TRBV11-2,many,-,TRBJ2-1,TGTGCCAGCAGCTTCGGGACGGTATACAATGAGCAGTTCTTC,CASSFGTVYNEQFF
TRBV11-2,-,-,TRBJ1-1,TGTGCCAGCAGCGTGGATATGAACACTGAAGCTTTCTTT,CASSVDMNTEAFF
TRBV2,many,-,TRBJ1-2,TGTGCCAGCAGCGAAGACGGAGGACCTTATGGCTACACCTTC,CASSEDGGPYGYTF
TRBV11-2,many,-,TRBJ2-3,TGTGCCAGCAGCTTAGATAGGGGAGATACGCAGTATTTT,CASSLDRGDTQYF
TRBV28,many,TRBD2,TRBJ2-1,TGTGCCAGCAGTTGGGAATGGACTAGCGGCACCTACAATGAGCAGTTCTTC,CASSWEWTSGTYNEQFF
TRBV19,-,-,TRBJ1-1,TGTGCCAGTTTCAACAGGCAGGGCGCAGGTGAAGCTTTCTTT,CASFNRQGAGEAFF
TRBV11-1,few,-,TRBJ2-7,TGTGCCAGCAGCATAACCGGGACACAACCGTCGGCCGAGCAGTACTTC,CASSITGTQPSAEQYF
TRBV27,few,-,TRBJ1-5,TGTGCCAGCAGTTTATTTGGAGGGTTTGGAAGCAATCAGCCCCAGCATTTT,CASSLFGGFGSNQPQHF
TRBV7-3,many,-,TRBJ2-7,TGTGCCAGCAGCTTAACCCCACGCAACGAGCAGTACTTC,CASSLTPRNEQYF
TRBV6-2/TRBV6-3,-,-,TRBJ1-5,TGTGCCAGCAGTTACGCCGTCCCGTCGGAGGGTGGTCAGCCCCAGCATTTT,CASSYAVPSEGGQPQHF
TRBV3-1,few,-,TRBJ2-7,TGTGCCAGCAGCCAAAACGGATTCTACGAGCAGTACTTC,CASSQNGFYEQYF
TRBV6-2/TRBV6-3,-,-,TRBJ1-5,TGTGCCAGCAGAAAACAGGGCCTGGGTTATAGCAATCAGCCCCAGCATTTT,CASRKQGLGYSNQPQHF
TRBV24-1,few,TRBD1,TRBJ2-5,TGTGCCACCAGTGATTTGGGGACAGGGGAACGTACGGGCCAAGAGACCCAGTACTTC,CATSDLGTGERTGQETQYF
TRBV6-1,-,-,TRBJ1-6,TGTGCCAGCAGTACCGCAGGACAGTTAGGTTCACCCCTCCACTTT,CASSTAGQLGSPLHF
TRBV4-1,few,-,TRBJ2-5,TGCGCCAGCAGCCAAGTCTCGCGGCGGGAAGCGCAAGAGACCCAGTACTTC,CASSQVSRREAQETQYF
TRBV6-1,few,TRBD2,TRBJ2-1,TGTGCCAGCAGGGGAACCAGCGGGAGGTCGAATGAGCAGTTCTTC,CASRGTSGRSNEQFF
TRBV13,-,-,TRBJ2-3,TGTGCCAGCAGACCTGTCGGGACAGATACGCAGTATTTT,CASRPVGTDTQYF
TRBV12-3/TRBV12-4,many,-,TRBJ1-6,TGTGCCAGCAGGAAGGGCGATTCACCCCTCCACTTT,CASRKGDSPLHF
TRBV9,few,-,TRBJ2-2,TGTGCCAGCAGCGCCCAGAACACCGGGGAGCTGTTTTTT,CASSAQNTGELFF
TRBV5-5,few,-,TRBJ1-3,TGTGCCAGCAGCCCCCCGATTAGACCTGGAAACACCATATATTTT,CASSPPIRPGNTIYF
TRBV6-1,-,-,TRBJ1-5,TGTGCCAGCAGTGAAGGGCTTTGGGGAAATCAGCCCCAGCATTTT,CASSEGLWGNQPQHF
TRBV4-2,few,TRBD1,TRBJ1-5,TGTGCCAGCAGCCAAGAAGACAGGGATCAGCCCCAGCATTTT,CASSQEDRDQPQHF
TRBV6-5,many,TRBD2,TRBJ2-7,TGTGCCAGCACCCGATCGACTAGCGGGGGAACCTACGAGCAGTACTTC,CASTRSTSGGTYEQYF
TRBV20-1,few,-,TRBJ2-2,TGCAGTGCTAGAGACCGTCCGGGAGCGGCGGGGGAGCTGTTTTTT,CSARDRPGAAGELFF
TRBV14,few,TRBD2,TRBJ2-2,TGTGCCAGCAGAAGAGGACTAGCGGGAGGCCAAGGCACCGGGGAGCTGTTTTTT,CASRRGLAGGQGTGELFF
TRBV19,few,-,TRBJ2-4,TGTGCCAGTAGTATCAGTCTAGCCAAAAACATTCAGTACTTC,CASSISLAKNIQYF
TRBV20-1,many,-,TRBJ2-7,TGCAGTGCTAGAGATGGGGCGGTCGAGCAGTACTTC,CSARDGAVEQYF
TRBV28,-,TRBD2,TRBJ2-6,TGTGCCAGCAGTCCACTAGCGGGTGCAGTCTCTGGGGCCAACGTCCTGACTTTC,CASSPLAGAVSGANVLTF
TRBV18,many,-,TRBJ1-2,TGTGCCAGCTCACCACGCGGGACCTATGGCTACACCTTC,CASSPRGTYGYTF
TRBV7-8,many,TRBD2,TRBJ2-7,TGTGCCAGCAGCTTCCGACTAGCGGGAGAAGGTGGGCAGTACTTC,CASSFRLAGEGGQYF
TRBV2,many,-,TRBJ1-1,TGTGCCAGCAGCCGCTTGGAGGGAACTGAAGCTTTCTTT,CASSRLEGTEAFF
TRBV6-4,-,TRBD1,TRBJ1-5,TGTGCCAGCAGTGACTCTCGGGACAGGCAACAAGTTAGCAATCAGCCCCAGCATTTT,CASSDSRDRQQVSNQPQHF
TRBV18,few,-,TRBJ2-7,TGTGCCAGCTCAGCCGGGACTTTCAGCTACGAGCAGTACTTC,CASSAGTFSYEQYF
TRBV30,many,-,TRBJ2-7,TGTGCCTGGGATGAGGGAGCCTACGAGCAGTACTTC,CAWDEGAYEQYF
TRBV6-5,many,-,TRBJ2-1,TGTGCCAGCAGTTACTGGAGCGGAGAGCAGTTCTTC,CASSYWSGEQFF
TRBV27,many,TRBD1,TRBJ1-6,TGTGCCAGCCGTGTGACAGGGTATTCACCCCTCCACTTT,CASRVTGYSPLHF
TRBV7-2,many,TRBD1,TRBJ1-2,TGTGCCAGCAGCCCTGGACAGGAGGCCTCCTATGGCTACACCTTC,CASSPGQEASYGYTF
TRBV6-5,-,TRBD1,TRBJ2-5,TGTGCCAGCAGTTACTCTCCTGGACAGGGGTTAATGACCCAGTACTTC,CASSYSPGQGLMTQYF
TRBV11-3,-,-,TRBJ2-7,TGTGCCAGCAGCTTCTCCGGGCCTGGGGCCGAGCAGTACTTC,CASSFSGPGAEQYF
TRBV28,many,-,TRBJ1-5,TGTGCCAGCAGTTTATCGGGACTCCATCAGCCCCAGCATTTT,CASSLSGLHQPQHF
TRBV5-8,once,-,TRBJ1-5,TGTGCCAGCAGCTTGCGGGCGAACAATCAGTCCCAGCATTTT,CASSLRANNQSQHF
TRBV2,many,-,TRBJ1-1,TGTGCCAGCAGACAGGACGCGAACACTGAAGCTTTCTTT,CASRQDANTEAFF
TRBV7-9,few,TRBD1,TRBJ1-2,TGTGCCAGCAGCTCTACAGGGGGCCTTGGCTACACCTTC,CASSSTGGLGYTF